This T cell receptor (beta chain) is from a study of T cell repertoires in cytomegalovirus infection. Study-wide findings and caveats: Adding up the frequency of public TCR beta families identified people who carried CMV plus the relevant HLA. Clonotype analysis showed dominance of the ex vivo response by HLA-C-restricted CMV-specific TCR beta clonotypes.

The CDR3 contains 15 residues. J lost 6 bases, V lost 9 bases, and 17 bases had no gene match. Germline loops: CDR1 SGHTA, CDR2 FQGNSA. MiXCR, applied by TCRdb to the reads, yields one record per CDR3 protein. The sample lists tens of thousands of distinct CDR3 sequences, 20% to 25% seen once, with more than 65% in the top ten. About this clonotype itself: The antigen is unknown.

The rearrangement joins TRBV7-2 to TRBJ2-7; 7 bases fit TRBD2. Source: CD8+ T cells from cultured PBMCs, taken from culture after CMV antigen stimulation. The clonotype comes from a human donor in good health (CMV status not recorded). Some clones in this sample may be carry-over from other donors' samples. The CDR3 DNA sequence: TGTGCCAGTTCCCCAGAGCGGGGCTGGATTGGCGAGCAGTACTTC. Amino acids: CASSPERGWIGEQYF.